Each of the 26 T cell receptor beta chains below was sequenced from the same sample in a study of a mutant IDH1 vaccine in newly diagnosed glioma. Generated by immunoSEQ multiplex PCR, the TCRdb table keeps only in-frame clones and is missing some. The table lists 85,000 to 100,000 clones, over 85% of them singletons, with around 0.6% in the top ten. Time point of the sample: baseline, week 1 (first vaccination visit). Treatment meaning: pre-vaccination baseline after standard-of-care therapy. Sequenced material: PBMCs, taken from a glioma patient treated with radiotherapy, temozolomide or both. Every receptor here comes from a woman between 50 and 59 years old with glioma.

The V and J genes are TRBV5-1 and TRBJ2-7, with 11 nucleotides matching TRBD1. V gave up 2 bases and J gave up 4 bases; unmatched junction bases: 2. The CDR3 is 14 residues long. Germline V gene lookup returns CDR1 SGHRS and CDR2 YFSETQ. The CDR3 DNA reads as TGCGCCAGCAGCTTCGGGACAGGGGGATACGAGCAGTACTTC. It codes for CASSFGTGGYEQYF.

V and J are TRBV10-3 and TRBJ1-1, with D possibly TRBD1 on 6 matching bases. The germline V gene encodes CDR1 ENHRY and CDR2 SYGVKD. This CDR3 comprises 14 residues. Trimming cost V 7 bases and J 2 bases, with 14 bases left between them. CDR3 in DNA: TGTGCCATCATTTCTGGGACACAAAACACTGAAGCTTTCTTT. This encodes CAIISGTQNTEAFF.

J is TRBJ1-5 and V is TRBV18; D unresolved. Trimming took off 3 bases at V and 5 bases at J, with 8 bases between the two ends. CDR3 length: 13 amino acids. CDR1 is KGHSH and CDR2 is LQKENI in the germline V gene. In DNA form, the CDR3 reads TGTGCCAGCTCACCCTGGCCCGATCAGCCCCAGCATTTT. Amino acid sequence: CASSPWPDQPQHF.

This clone showed up just once. The V and J genes are TRBV19 and TRBJ1-5; TRBD1 matches at 9 bases. With 1 base clipped from V and 0 bases from J, the junction kept 1 base outside the gene matches. Germline CDR1 is LNHDA and CDR2 is SQIVND (reference sequence). The CDR3 covers 16 residues. CDR3 bases: TGTGCCAGTAGTATAGGGGACAGGGTTAGCAATCAGCCCCAGCATTTT. Its protein is CASSIGDRVSNQPQHF.

This chain joins TRBV4-1 and TRBJ2-7; no clear D. Germline V CDR1 and CDR2: MGHRA, YSYEKL. CDR3 length: 14 residues. The ends were cut back, 4 bases at V and 5 bases at J, with 15 bases in the middle. The DNA of the CDR3 is TGCGCCAGCAGCCCCCTCTTGCGAAACAACGAGCAGTACTTC. Its translation: CASSPLLRNNEQYF.

The J gene is TRBJ1-6, the V gene TRBV30; 8 bases are a match to TRBD1. CDR3 length: 18 residues. V was clipped by 3 bases and J by 7 bases; unmatched bases: 17. The V gene's germline CDR1 is GTSNPN and CDR2 SVGIG (reference sequence). The CDR3 region is CAWRGRGLVRKENSPLHF. CDR3 in DNA: TGTGCCTGGAGGGGCAGGGGGCTCGTACGTAAAGAAAATTCACCCCTCCACTTT.

This chain uses TRBV6-6 with TRBJ1-1, with D possibly matching TRBD1 (6 bases). The CDR3 length is 14 residues. Germline CDR1 is MNHNY and CDR2 is SVGAGI (reference sequence). V gave up 7 bases and J gave up 3 bases, with 15 bases separating them. The DNA of the CDR3 is TGTGCCAGCACCCTACCGGGGGCTGACACTGAAGCTTTCTTT. It codes for CASTLPGADTEAFF.

The CDR3 sequence: CASSPGNLFGELFF. Written as DNA, the CDR3 is TGCGCCAGCAGCCCCGGGAACTTGTTTGGGGAACTGTTTTTT. The chain is built from TRBV5-1 and TRBJ1-4; D call uncertain. CDR1 and CDR2 from the germline V gene are SGHRS and YFSETQ. The CDR3 has 14 amino acids. V lost 4 bases and J lost 12, with 19 bases in between.

This clone turned up a few times. The chain employs TRBV6-6 and TRBJ1-1, with a possible D match to TRBD1 (6 bases). CDR1 is MNHNY, CDR2 SVGAGI, per germline (reference sequence). The CDR3 runs to 14 residues. V was shortened by 5 bases and J by 4 bases, with 14 bases between the two germline ends. The CDR3 bases are TGTGCCAGCAGTATGACAGGTATGATCACTGAAGCTTTCTTT. Amino acids: CASSMTGMITEAFF.

This chain uses TRBV7-9 with TRBJ2-3; 15 nucleotides match TRBD2. Germline CDR1 reads SEHNR; CDR2 reads FQNEAQ (reference sequence). J lost 8 bases, V lost 4 bases, and 4 bases had no gene match. The CDR3 runs 15 residues. The CDR3 region has the DNA TGTGCCAGCAGCTCGGGACTAGCGGGAGGAGGTACGCAGTATTTT. The encoded protein is CASSSGLAGGGTQYF.

This chain uses TRBV7-2 with TRBJ2-7; D is possibly TRBD1 (6 bases). There are 14 residues in the CDR3. The germline V gene encodes CDR1 SGHTA and CDR2 FQGNSA. Trimming took 1 base from V and 7 from J, leaving 14 bases between them. The CDR3 region is CASSLDDRPPEQYF. CDR3 DNA: TGTGCCAGCAGCTTAGACGACAGGCCCCCGGAGCAGTACTTC.

This chain links TRBV18 with TRBJ1-1; D not certain. V shed 2 bases and J shed 1 base, with 5 bases lying between them. This CDR3 is built from 13 residues. Germline V lookup: CDR1 KGHSH, CDR2 LQKENI. This CDR3 is CASSPGRNTEAFF. The CDR3 DNA reads TGTGCCAGCTCACCAGGGAGGAACACTGAAGCTTTCTTT.

The rearrangement uses TRBV7-8 and TRBJ1-1; D gene ambiguous. Trimming removed 1 base at V and 4 bases at J, with 10 bases between. Germline V gives CDR1 SGHVS, CDR2 FQNEAQ. The CDR3 runs to 14 residues. The CDR3 sequence: CASSLVFSGTEAFF. The DNA of the CDR3 is TGTGCCAGCAGCTTAGTTTTCTCTGGCACTGAAGCTTTCTTT. Variable domain in full (rest from reference TRBV7-8 and TRBJ1-1): GAGVSQSPRYKVAKRGQDVALRCDPISGHVSLFWYQQALGQGPEFLTYFQNEAQLDKSGLPSDRFFAERPEGSVSTLKIQRTQQEDSAVYLCASSLVFSGTEAFFGQGTRLTVV.

This clone was detected only once. This chain links TRBV21-1 with TRBJ1-1; the table assigns TRBD1, which was not confirmed against the DNA. TRBV21-1 is a documented pseudogene. The CDR3 spans 17 residues. CDR3 in amino acids: CASSNPGQGNTDTEAFF. CDR3 sequence (DNA): TGTGCCAGCAGCAATCCGGGACAGGGGAATACGGACACTGAAGCTTTCTTT.

The chain recombines TRBV2 with TRBJ2-2; D uncertain. V lost 7 bases and J 4 bases, leaving 13 bases between the germline ends. CDR3 length equals 14 residues. CDR1 and CDR2 (germline): SNHLY, FYNNEI. The CDR3: CASMEQVLTGELFF. DNA for the CDR3: TGTGCCAGCATGGAGCAGGTCCTCACCGGGGAGCTGTTTTTT.

This rearrangement joins TRBV10-3 to TRBJ1-5; D possibly corresponds to TRBD1 (5 bases). The CDR3 sequence is 15 residues long. Trimming stripped 2 bases from V and 5 bases from J, with 13 bases between. Germline CDR1 and CDR2: ENHRY and SYGVKD. This chain's CDR3 is CAISEGRGGDQPQHF. As DNA, the CDR3 is TGTGCCATCAGTGAGGGGAGGGGTGGCGATCAGCCCCAGCATTTT.

The J gene is TRBJ2-3, the V gene TRBV6-1; D is unclear. The CDR3 sequence is 13 residues long. The V and J ends lost 6 bases and 3 bases respectively, with 10 bases between them. The germline gives CDR1 MNHNS, CDR2 SASEGT. CDR3 bases: TGTGCCAGCAGGGGATTAGCTACAGATACGCAGTATTTT. Translating gives CASRGLATDTQYF.

The chain recombines TRBV28 with TRBJ1-1, with TRBD1 identical over 10 bases. Trimming took 3 bases from V and 8 from J; bases not matched to a gene: 3. This CDR3 is 13 amino acids long. Germline V gene data show CDR1 as MDHEN and CDR2 as SYDVKM. The CDR3 DNA reads TGTGCCAGCAGTTTTGGGACAGGGGTAGAAGCTTTCTTT. Its protein product is CASSFGTGVEAFF.

This chain joins TRBV28 and TRBJ2-5; 8 bases are a match to TRBD1. With 1 base clipped from V and 4 bases from J, the junction kept 8 bases outside the gene matches. The V gene's germline CDR1 is MDHEN and CDR2 SYDVKM. The CDR3 sequence is 16 residues long. The CDR3 DNA reads as TGTGCCAGCAGTTTATCGGGGCAGGGGGCCCGAGAGACCCAGTACTTC. This sequence encodes CASSLSGQGARETQYF.

This clone showed up just a few times. The V and J genes are TRBV7-9 and TRBJ1-1; 7 nucleotides align to TRBD1. CDR3 length: 13 residues. Germline-derived CDR1 and CDR2 are SEHNR and FQNEAQ (reference sequence). V lost 6 bases to trimming and J lost 1 base; unmatched junction nucleotides: 2. CDR3 bases: TGTGCCAGCAGTCGGGACAGGAACACTGAAGCTTTCTTT. It is translated as CASSRDRNTEAFF.

The rearrangement links TRBV4-2 to TRBJ1-4, with a weak D call TRBD1 (5 bases). The V gene lost 0 bases and the J gene lost 7 bases, with 12 bases spanning the gap. The CDR3 contains 15 residues. Germline V lookup: CDR1 LGHNA, CDR2 YNFKEQ. The CDR3 loop reads CASSQEAGRGEKLFF. CDR3 DNA: TGTGCCAGCAGCCAAGAGGCAGGGAGGGGTGAAAAACTGTTTTTT.

The chain carries TRBV29-1 and TRBJ2-5; D is perhaps TRBD1 or TRBD2 (5 bases each). The DNA end lines up better with TRBJ2-7; the J call may be wrong. CDR3 length: 10 amino acids. The germline V gene encodes CDR1 SQVTM and CDR2 ANQGSEA. For the CDR3, the DNA is TGCAGCGTCCGGGGCACCGAGCAGTACTTC. This translates into CSVRGTEQYF.

The chain uses TRBV7-6 and TRBJ2-7; TRBD1 matches at 7 bases. V trimming: 5 bases; J trimming: 7 bases; junction bases outside the gene matches: 11. CDR1 is SGHVS and CDR2 is FNYEAQ in the germline V gene. The CDR3 length is 14 residues. Here the CDR3 reads CASSLRQGEGEQYF. CDR3 DNA sequence: TGTGCCAGCAGCCTTCGACAGGGAGAGGGGGAGCAGTACTTC.

This chain connects TRBV7-3 to TRBJ2-3, with 7 bases matching TRBD2. There are 16 residues in the CDR3. Germline trimming cut 4 bases from V and 4 bases from J; bases unmatched to any gene: 11. Germline CDR1 is SGHTA and CDR2 is FQGTGA. CDR3 coding DNA: TGTGCCAGCAGCTCCCTGTGGGGGAGGGCCCCAGATACGCAGTATTTT. As protein: CASSSLWGRAPDTQYF. Full variable domain (remainder filled in from reference TRBV7-3 and TRBJ2-3): GAGVSQTPSNKVTEKGKYVELRCDPISGHTALYWYRQSLGQGPEFLIYFQGTGAADDSGLPNDRFFAVRPEGSVSTLKIQRTERGDSAVYLCASSSLWGRAPDTQYFGPGTRLTVL.

The CDR3 region has the DNA TGTGCCAGCTCACCCCCGAAATTCGACAGTTCAAACACTGAAGCTTTCTTT. This codes for CASSPPKFDSSNTEAFF. The genes are TRBV18 and TRBJ1-1; weak D call: TRBD1 (5 bases). CDR1 is KGHSH and CDR2 is LQKENI in the germline V gene. Trimming stripped 3 bases from V and 2 bases from J, with 19 bases between. The CDR3 has 17 amino acids.

The CDR3 DNA reads as TGTGCCAGCAGCTTGGGACAGTTCCAAGAGACCCAGTACTTC. The encoded protein is CASSLGQFQETQYF. The chain uses TRBV28 and TRBJ2-5; 7 bases match TRBD1. The CDR3 loop spans 14 amino acids. J lost 1 base, V lost 6 bases, and 5 bases had no gene match. The germline CDR1 and CDR2 sequences are MDHEN and SYDVKM.